The clone carrying this T cell receptor beta chain was seen more than once but under ten times. These data are taken from a study of T-cell memory formation after mild COVID-19. Using its own MiXCR run on the 5' RACE reads, TCRdb lists one record per CDR3 protein. The sample lists about 200,000 distinct CDR3 sequences, over 7.5% occurring once. The germline V and J ends were trimmed by 1 base and 5 bases, with 9 bases remaining between them. The CDR3 runs 13 residues. CDR1 is SGHRS, CDR2 YFSETQ, per germline. V and J are TRBV5-1 and TRBJ1-1; no firm D call. Sequencing was carried out using PBMCs or a T cell subset sorted from them (not recorded which). This receptor was taken from a man aged 18-30 years who had mild COVID-19 (a few samples of this study predate the infection). Cell type and time point are not known. CDR3 loop: CASSLSSGTEAFF. The CDR3 nucleotides read TGCGCCAGCAGCTTGTCTTCGGGGACTGAAGCTTTCTTT.